This T cell receptor (beta chain) comes out of a study of identical twins. Every donor was a healthy Caucasian. In its sample, this clonotype was seen many times. Its antigen is unknown. Study outcomes and limitations: Twin-shared out-of-frame alpha sequences showed excess low generation probability. The same donors were not followed; conclusions instead depended on cross-sectional statistical analysis.

Looked up from germline, CDR1 is MNHEY and CDR2 is SVGEGT. V trimming: 0 bases; J trimming: 0 bases; junction bases outside the gene matches: 9. The CDR3 is made up of 18 amino acids. TCRdb redid the calling of the 5' RACE reads with MiXCR, one entry per CDR3 protein. The repertoire holds 300,000 or so distinct CDR3 sequences, with less than 9.5% as singletons. The same data also contributed to another study, on yellow fever vaccine responses in identical twins.

The material sequenced was CD8+ T cells sorted from blood. The chain joins TRBV6-2 or TRBV6-3 to TRBJ2-7, with 9 bases fitting TRBD2. The clonotype was recovered from a woman aged 18-29 years in good health. As DNA, the CDR3 is TGTGCCAGCAGTTACTCGCTTAGCGGGAGTGATGTCTCCTACGAGCAGTACTTC. The encoded protein is CASSYSLSGSDVSYEQYF.